This T cell receptor (beta chain) was recovered during a study of T cell repertoires in cytomegalovirus infection. At the level of the study: In the study, CMV epitopes included recently identified HLA-C-restricted and well-studied HLA-B-restricted ones. Public TCR beta signature analysis indicated the presence of both CMV infection and matching HLA type.

Study-level points and caveats: Cumulative public TCR beta family frequency identified carriers of CMV plus the relevant HLA.

TCRdb recomputed calls from the reads with MiXCR, one row per CDR3 protein. The data show fewer than 900,000 distinct CDR3 sequences, around 29% seen once. Points on this clonotype: What it binds is not known.

The CDR3 is 16 residues long. The J segment lost 3 bases and the V segment lost 4 bases, leaving 6 bases of the junction unmatched. CDR1 is MNHEY and CDR2 is SVGEGT in the germline V gene. This chain joins TRBV6-2 or TRBV6-3 and TRBJ2-6, with TRBD1 identical over 7 bases. The receptor comes from a human donor in good health (CMV status not recorded). Some clones in this sample may be carry-over from other donors' samples. Sequenced material: cultured CD8+ T cells from PBMCs, taken from culture after CMV antigen stimulation. CDR3 residues: CASSWWTGIGANVLTF. CDR3 nucleotide sequence: TGTGCCAGCAGTTGGTGGACAGGAATTGGGGCCAACGTCCTGACTTTC.